The entry below describes one T cell receptor (beta chain). Its antigen is currently unknown. Each sample used at least 6 million PBMCs. This sample stems from a study of blood T cells in healthy people across ages. Findings of the study overall: The unsorted PBMCs prevented any conclusive comparison of naive versus antigen-experienced cells. Whereas aged donors had fewer naive CD4+ cells, long-lived donors had more of them and higher diversity.

Primers used in a second PCR of roughly 6 to 11 cycles were a sample-barcoded 5' primer and a J-beta primer mix. TCRdb passed the 5' RACE reads through MiXCR, listing each CDR3 protein once. The data contain hundreds of thousands of distinct CDR3 sequences, 62% of them singletons. This receptor was identified in a man aged 25 to 40 in good health. Sequencing was done on a sample of blood.

The CDR3 region is CARTSISYNEQFF. DNA for the CDR3: TGTGCCAGAACTAGTATCTCCTACAATGAGCAGTTCTTC. The V call is TRBV2, the J call TRBJ2-1; D perhaps matches TRBD2 (5 bases). Deletions cut 9 bases from V and 0 bases from J, with 9 bases between. The germline V gene has CDR1 SNHLY and CDR2 FYNNEI. The CDR3 runs to 13 residues.